This T cell receptor (beta chain) comes out of a study of shared clonotypes between healthy human individuals. Study-level points and caveats: In several donors, around 4.8% of naive CD4 clonotypes appeared in common.

CD45RO negativity and positive selection for CCR7 defined naive CD8 cells, a population that excluded terminally differentiated effector memory CD45RA+ cells. As regards this clone: Its antigen is undetermined.

Sorted-subset replicate PCRs used about 190 ng of genomic DNA. This amount corresponded to tens of thousands of T cell genomes. Per the original methods: ImmunoSEQ junction-only sequences lacked quality scores, so their filtering differed. The method was immunoSEQ multiplex PCR; TCRdb's version includes in-frame clones alone and lacks a portion of them. Clone size and V and J calls were adopted from that table, with D and trimming inferred from the DNA. The sample shows 1.5 million to 2.5 million clones, approximately 94% of them seen only once. The TCR was taken from a man aged 18 to 30 in good health. The sample consisted of naive CD8+ T cells sorted from blood.

This chain's CDR3 is CASSTLEGLHTDTQYF. The CDR3 DNA is TGTGCCAGCAGTACCCTAGAGGGACTCCACACAGATACGCAGTATTTT. The chain combines TRBV28 with TRBJ2-3; possibly TRBD2 for D (6 bases). Germline CDR1 reads MDHEN; CDR2 reads SYDVKM. The CDR3 is made up of 16 amino acids. Trimming took off 5 bases at V and 2 bases at J, with 17 bases between the two ends.